This record looks at one T cell receptor beta chain sequence and its context. These data originate in a study of T cell changes during pregnancy in multiple sclerosis. There are 15 residues in the CDR3. The V and J ends lost 5 bases and 8 bases, in that order; junction bases with no gene match: 9. Germline-derived CDR1 and CDR2 are SGHTA and FQGNSA. Sequencing was performed with immunoSEQ multiplex PCR; in TCRdb, only in-frame clones are kept and a portion is missing. The sample contains about 85,000 clones, 80% to 95% of which appear only once. The sample in question was peripheral blood, obtained in the first trimester of pregnancy. J is TRBJ2-1 and V is TRBV7-2, with 10 positions matching TRBD1. This TCR was sampled from a female donor with multiple sclerosis, enrolled in a pregnancy study. The CDR3 reads CASSVTGGDSHEQFF. Written as DNA, the CDR3 is TGTGCCAGCAGCGTGACAGGGGGCGATTCCCATGAGCAGTTCTTC.